This T cell receptor (beta chain) was identified during a study of CD8 T cells in ankylosing spondylitis (TCRdb year 2017). In the study overall: To find TCR variants linked to disease, the study profiled T cell receptor beta repertoires in ankylosing spondylitis patients and healthy donors. Peripheral blood was sampled, and synovial fluid was also collected from ankylosing spondylitis patients. The full study cohort comprised 20 to 25 ankylosing spondylitis patients and some 100 healthy donors.

This clonotype was picked up a small number of times. The antigen it recognizes is unknown. It has no much larger one-base neighbor in the sample; base qualities were not kept. Taken from cysteine to phenylalanine, the CDR3 has 15 residues. Of the read, only the CDR3 DNA is kept; its 45 bases are in frame from base 1. CDR1 SGHRS and CDR2 YFSETQ are derived from the germline V gene. Relative to germline, V is 7 bases shorter and J is 5 bases shorter, with 21 bases between their ends. Sequenced on an Illumina HiSeq 2500. TCR beta libraries were prepared by quantitative 5'-RACE with molecular barcodes. Processing in the source paper ran as follows. Disease-linked TCR variants were identified with a new computational method built on a probabilistic model of VDJ rearrangement. TCRdb reprocessed the public reads (quality trimming at Q25 with fastp, clone calling with MiXCR) and kept in-frame beta chains. Records with the same CDR3 protein are collapsed into one entry carrying the most frequent genes and DNA. The V and J calls, along with clone size, are taken from TCRdb and not from the paper's own processing. Counted in this sample were roughly 440,000 distinct CDR3 sequences; 17% of them appeared once. Of the sample, approximately 1% is held by the ten largest clones.

Broad study findings and their caveats: Some TCR beta motif variants had previously been reported in synovial fluid and blood of reactive arthritis patients, which suggested common disease-initiation mechanisms. In peripheral blood, the disease-linked clones were found at relatively low frequencies and had a CD8+ phenotype. According to the report, matched synovial fluid samples from ankylosing spondylitis patients were significantly enriched for the disease-linked clones. A TCR beta motif made up of several highly homologous amino acid variants appeared to be characteristic of blood from ankylosing spondylitis patients.

The rearranged chain carries TRBV5-1 and TRBJ2-5; the D gene remains uncertain. The receptor was derived from a male donor with ankylosing spondylitis. The sequenced material came from blood, either unsorted or a sorted T cell fraction (not recorded which). CDR3 loop: CASGVGPSAGETQYF. The nucleotide sequence reads as follows: TGCGCCAGCGGGGTCGGGCCCTCGGCCGGTGAGACCCAGTACTTC.